This TCR beta chain was documented in a study of beta chain features in type 1 diabetes. Notes on this clone: What it recognizes is unknown.

The authors reverse transcribed all of the isolated RNA, so sequencing captured expressed TCRB transcripts. TCRdb keeps only in-frame clones here, not all; method: immunoSEQ multiplex PCR. The data hold hundreds of thousands of clones, with 14% observed a single time. Trimming took 0 bases from V and 7 from J; bases not matched to a gene: 1. This CDR3 spans 15 amino acids. Germline CDR1 reads SGHDN; CDR2 reads FVKESK. Naive, central memory, regulatory and stem cell-like memory cells within the CD4+ compartment were sorted using CD45RO/CCR7/CD25/CD127/CD95/CD27. Once sorted, every population was more than 98% pure. Study-level points and caveats: Highly expressing activated T cells could be over-counted with a cDNA template.

The sequence was obtained from a young man in good health. The V call is TRBV14, the J call TRBJ2-7; TRBD2 aligns across 15 bases. Sequenced: central memory CD4+ T cells from blood. The CDR3 region has the DNA TGTGCCAGCAGCCAAGACGGGACTAGCGGGGGGGAGCAGTACTTC. Its translation: CASSQDGTSGGEQYF.